This T cell receptor beta chain was identified during a study of cytomegalovirus exposure and HLA in healthy donors. Study-level information: From about 180 million T cells, an earlier analysis saw roughly 110 million unique TCR beta sequences. Whole-study results and caveats: In an earlier analysis, about 90% or about 30%: the productive usage of most TCR beta V segments. As immune exposure information, only CMV serostatus was available.

The CDR3 totals 17 residues. With 2 bases clipped from V and 6 bases from J, the junction kept 9 bases outside the gene matches. Germline V gene sequence: CDR1 MDHEN, CDR2 SYDVKM. On this clone itself: Antigen specificity is unknown.

PCR involved 60 Vbeta and 13 Jbeta primers. Using immunoSEQ multiplex PCR, the repertoire was profiled, and TCRdb retains in-frame clones only, with some absent. The sample consists of 95,000 to 150,000 clones, 81% of them appearing once. The receptor's source is a woman between 40 and 55 years old in good health and CMV-seronegative. The specimen was PBMCs. This rearrangement joins TRBV28 to TRBJ1-4; TRBD1 matches at 10 bases. The CDR3 here is CASSLGQGVLRDEKLFF. The CDR3 nucleotides are TGTGCCAGCAGTTTAGGACAGGGGGTCCTGAGGGATGAAAAACTGTTTTTT.